The T cell receptor (beta chain) under discussion was sequenced for a study of T-cell reconstitution after alpha-beta-depleted transplantation in children. This clonotype came up a few times. No antigen is known for it. The germline V gene has CDR1 MNHNS and CDR2 SASEGT. This CDR3 is 17 amino acids long. V trimming: 6 bases; J trimming: 0 bases; junction bases outside the gene matches: 13. Preparation of the TCRbeta library involved a method that used unique molecular identifiers. TCRdb reprocessed the PCR reads via MiXCR and lists one record per CDR3 protein. In the table there are about 1,000,000 distinct CDR3 sequences, 25% to 30% of which are singletons. Study-wide results and caveats: Expanded graft clones, several hundred of them, were reportedly the source of alpha-beta T cells about two months after transplant. Some patients showed high day-60 TCRbeta diversity, which derived from surviving recipient T cells and thymic progenitors. Newly made T cells mostly supplied T-cell counts and diversity one year after transplant.

The rearrangement uses TRBV6-1 and TRBJ1-1, with TRBD1 matching 7 bases. Sample: PBMCs, mostly from graft donor cells, taken 360 days after TCRalphabeta/CD19-depleted stem cell transplant. This TCR came from a boy under two years old who had a stem cell transplant for SCID, so the T cells may come from the graft donor. The CDR3 sequence is CASRKIRQGYLNTEAFF. In DNA form, the CDR3 reads TGTGCCAGCAGAAAAATCCGACAGGGATACTTGAACACTGAAGCTTTCTTT.